Listed below are T cell receptor beta chains from one sample, sequenced in a study of a mutant IDH1 vaccine in newly diagnosed glioma. No antigen is known for these receptors. Libraries were prepared by immunoSEQ multiplex PCR; TCRdb keeps only in-frame clonotypes and omits some of them. The table has about 54,000 clones, 75% to 90% seen once. Specimen: PBMCs, collected from a glioma patient whose treatment included an IDH1 peptide vaccine. Receptors originate from a woman in her forties or fifties with glioma. The CDR3 runs from the conserved cysteine through the conserved F or W. Fields, in order: J gene, clone size, D gene, V gene, CDR3 protein, CDR3 DNA. A D gene is named only where the DNA matches it firmly. Rows may omit the clone size; those that give it use once, few, many or a size class.

>TRBJ1-1|-|-|TRBV6-6
CASSYSGQLLEAFF
TGTGCCAGCAGTTACTCTGGGCAGCTTCTTGAAGCTTTCTTT
>TRBJ1-2|-|-|TRBV6-1
CASNTGLSNYGYTF
TGTGCCAGCAATACAGGTCTCTCTAACTATGGCTACACCTTC
>TRBJ2-1|medium-sized|TRBD2|TRBV27
CASSPGLEIYNEQFF
TGTGCCAGCAGCCCGGGACTAGAGATCTACAATGAGCAGTTCTTC
>TRBJ2-3|few|-|TRBV27
CASSFSTDTQYF
TGTGCCAGCAGTTTTAGCACAGATACGCAGTATTTT
>TRBJ2-7|-|-|TRBV6-5
CASSPADSTYEQYF
TGTGCCAGCAGCCCTGCCGACAGCACCTACGAGCAGTACTTC
>TRBJ2-7|once|-|TRBV30
CAWSPVGVQDEQYF
TGTGCCTGGTCGCCAGTGGGGGTCCAAGACGAGCAGTACTTC
>TRBJ1-1|few|-|TRBV18
CASSPLVRDGNTEAFF
TGTGCCAGCTCACCCCTGGTCCGGGACGGAAACACTGAAGCTTTCTTT
>TRBJ2-7|-|-|TRBV9
CASSVGGQSYEQYF
TGTGCCAGCAGCGTAGGAGGGCAGTCCTACGAGCAGTACTTC
>TRBJ2-7|once|-|TRBV7-9
CASSLGAGGYEQYF
TGTGCCAGCAGCTTAGGCGCCGGGGGCTACGAGCAGTACTTC
>TRBJ2-2|-|-|TRBV2
CASSELPGNTGELFF
TGTGCCAGCAGTGAATTGCCAGGAAACACCGGGGAGCTGTTTTTT
>TRBJ1-3|once|TRBD1|TRBV9
CASSPMDRVYGNTIYF
TGTGCCAGCAGCCCGATGGACAGGGTGTATGGAAACACCATATATTTT
>TRBJ1-1|-|-|TRBV19
CASTLWEGGEAFF
TGTGCCAGTACCCTATGGGAAGGAGGTGAAGCTTTCTTT
>TRBJ2-7|-|TRBD1|TRBV28
CASSSHRQGALYEQYF
TGTGCCAGCAGCTCGCACCGACAGGGTGCATTGTACGAGCAGTACTTC
>TRBJ1-3|-|-|TRBV25-1
CASSAISGNTIYF
TGTGCCAGCAGTGCAATCTCTGGAAACACCATATATTTT
>TRBJ1-6|few|TRBD1|TRBV5-1
CASSLTGPNSPLHF
TGCGCCAGCAGCCTGACAGGGCCGAATTCACCCCTCCACTTT
>TRBJ2-7|-|-|TRBV7-9
CASSLSLGGTGGGEQYF
TGTGCCAGCAGCTTATCCCTCGGAGGGACAGGCGGGGGGGAGCAGTACTTC
>TRBJ1-2|-|-|TRBV20-1
CSARYHGYTF
TGCAGTGCTAGATACCACGGCTACACCTTC
>TRBJ1-5|-|-|TRBV5-5
CASSQTGLSNQPQHF
TGTGCCAGCAGCCAAACGGGGCTCAGCAATCAGCCCCAGCATTTT
>TRBJ2-7|-|TRBD2|TRBV28
CASTIGGGGTSYEQYF
TGTGCCAGCACCATAGGAGGCGGGGGTACCTCCTACGAGCAGTACTTC
>TRBJ2-1|-|-|TRBV7-6
CASSLTGYEQFF
TGTGCCAGCAGCTTAACGGGTTATGAGCAGTTCTTC
>TRBJ1-2|-|TRBD1|TRBV18
CASSPMDRVEGYTF
TGTGCCAGCTCACCTATGGACAGGGTAGAAGGCTACACCTTC
>TRBJ2-5|-|-|TRBV9
CASSVFRVETQYF
TGTGCCAGCAGCGTGTTCAGGGTAGAGACCCAGTACTTC
>TRBJ1-4|-|-|TRBV4-1
CASSHRWGVGHEKLFF
TGCGCCAGCAGCCACCGATGGGGGGTCGGCCATGAAAAACTGTTTTTT
>TRBJ1-4|-|-|TRBV19
CASSIGGGFNEKLFF
TGTGCCAGTAGTATAGGCGGCGGATTTAATGAAAAACTGTTTTTT
>TRBJ2-5|-|-|TRBV9
CASSVVGVAGQETQYF
TGTGCCAGCAGCGTAGTGGGCGTGGCAGGACAAGAGACCCAGTACTTC
>TRBJ1-1|few|-|TRBV30
CAWSGSTEAFF
TGTGCCTGGTCGGGAAGCACTGAAGCTTTCTTT
>TRBJ1-1|once|-|TRBV14
CASSQVFRSLNTEAFF
TGTGCCAGCAGCCAAGTATTTAGGAGCTTGAACACTGAAGCTTTCTTT
>TRBJ1-2|-|TRBD1|TRBV7-9
CASSLGDRVDYGYTF
TGTGCCAGCAGCTTGGGGGACAGGGTGGACTATGGCTACACCTTC
>TRBJ2-2|medium-sized|TRBD2|TRBV18
CASSPRTSGANTGELFF
TGTGCCAGCTCACCCCGGACTAGCGGGGCAAACACCGGGGAGCTGTTTTTT
>TRBJ1-1|few|-|TRBV29-1
CSVVTGRNTEAFF
TGCAGCGTTGTGACAGGAAGAAACACTGAAGCTTTCTTT
>TRBJ2-3|-|-|TRBV6-6
CASSSTDTQYF
TGTGCCAGCAGTTCCACAGATACGCAGTATTTT
>TRBJ2-5|-|-|TRBV7-8
CASGPRDLKTQYF
TGTGCCAGTGGCCCCCGGGACCTTAAGACCCAGTACTTC
>TRBJ2-6|-|-|TRBV5-4
CASSGLMGGTGANVLTF
TGTGCCAGCAGCGGACTCATGGGGGGCACTGGGGCCAACGTCCTGACTTTC
>TRBJ1-1|-|-|TRBV4-3
CASSQDPSVIAGAFF
TGCGCCAGCAGCCAAGATCCCAGTGTGATCGCGGGGGCTTTCTTT
>TRBJ2-7|-|TRBD1|TRBV11-2
CASSSGQGDYEQYF
TGTGCCAGCAGCTCGGGACAGGGGGACTACGAGCAGTACTTC
>TRBJ1-2|-|TRBD1|TRBV19
CASSNLVGTDYGYTF
TGTGCCAGTAGTAATCTCGTAGGGACAGACTATGGCTACACCTTC
>TRBJ1-1|-|-|TRBV2
CASSDVQGWTEAFF
TGTGCCAGCAGTGATGTGCAGGGTTGGACTGAAGCTTTCTTT
>TRBJ2-2|few|-|TRBV28
CASRRAAGELFF
TGTGCCAGCAGAAGGGCGGCCGGGGAGCTGTTTTTT
>TRBJ2-5|-|TRBD2|TRBV2
CAADPAGGRFETQYF
TGTGCCGCCGACCCAGCGGGGGGGCGTTTCGAGACCCAGTACTTC
>TRBJ2-2|-|-|TRBV11-1
CASTLRGGGPNTGELFF
TGTGCCAGCACCCTAAGAGGGGGGGGGCCAAACACCGGGGAGCTGTTTTTT
>TRBJ1-2|-|TRBD1|TRBV6-4
CASSVEGGQGYTF
TGTGCCAGCAGTGTCGAGGGGGGACAGGGCTACACCTTC
>TRBJ2-3|once|TRBD1|TRBV2
CASKTRQGSWDTQYF
TGTGCCAGCAAGACACGACAGGGCTCATGGGATACGCAGTATTTT
>TRBJ2-5|-|TRBD1|TRBV5-1
CASRFGTGGGETQYF
TGCGCCAGCAGGTTCGGGACAGGAGGGGGGGAGACCCAGTACTTC
>TRBJ2-6|-|-|TRBV10-3
CAISTASSGANVLTF
TGTGCCATCAGCACGGCGAGCTCTGGGGCCAACGTCCTGACTTTC
>TRBJ1-5|-|-|TRBV25-1
CASSPDNNEPQHF
TGTGCCAGCAGTCCGGATAACAACGAGCCCCAGCATTTT
>TRBJ2-3|once|TRBD2|TRBV7-2
CASSPGTSRADTQYF
TGTGCCAGCAGCCCCGGGACTAGCAGAGCAGATACGCAGTATTTT
>TRBJ1-5|-|-|TRBV19
CASSPLGILGNQPQHF
TGTGCCAGTAGTCCGTTGGGAATACTGGGCAATCAGCCCCAGCATTTT
>TRBJ2-5|-|TRBD2|TRBV5-1
CASSTTSGGQETQYF
TGCGCCAGCAGCACCACTAGCGGGGGGCAAGAGACCCAGTACTTC